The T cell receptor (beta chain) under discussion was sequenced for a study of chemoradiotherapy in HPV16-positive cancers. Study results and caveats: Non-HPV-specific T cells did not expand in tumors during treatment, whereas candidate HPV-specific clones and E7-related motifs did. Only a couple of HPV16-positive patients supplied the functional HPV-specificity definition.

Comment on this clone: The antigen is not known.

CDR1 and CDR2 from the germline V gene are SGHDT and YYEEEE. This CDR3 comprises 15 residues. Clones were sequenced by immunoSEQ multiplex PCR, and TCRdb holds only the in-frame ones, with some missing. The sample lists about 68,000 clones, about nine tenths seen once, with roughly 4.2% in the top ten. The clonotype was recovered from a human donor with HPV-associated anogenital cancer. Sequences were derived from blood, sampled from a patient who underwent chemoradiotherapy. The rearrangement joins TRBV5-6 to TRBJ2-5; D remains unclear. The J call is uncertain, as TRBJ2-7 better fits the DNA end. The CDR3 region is CASSLFVRPAYEQYF. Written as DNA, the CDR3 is TGTGCCAGCAGCTTGTTCGTCAGGCCTGCCTACGAGCAGTACTTC.